The present entry profiles one TCR beta chain with its context. Its antigen is undetermined. The donors (healthy individuals) were bone marrow donors. The record originates from a study of cytomegalovirus exposure and HLA in healthy donors. The CDR3 is 14 residues long. V lost 3 bases to trimming and J lost 2 bases, with 10 bases between them. Per germline, CDR1 MNHEY and CDR2 SMNVEV (reference sequence). The PCR used 60 Vbeta and 13 Jbeta primers. The data were produced by immunoSEQ multiplex PCR, yet TCRdb's version contains in-frame clones alone and is incomplete. The sample carries about 130,000 clones, about 81% recorded once. Whole-study findings and limits: In an earlier analysis, most TCR beta V segments were productive about 90% or about 30% of the time. The authors excluded some V segments, including TRBV6-2 and TRBV6-3, as indistinguishable. Immune exposure was documented only through CMV serostatus.

This chain connects TRBV27 to TRBJ1-1; possible D gene TRBD1, 6 bases. The origin of this receptor is a woman in her thirties in good health and CMV-seronegative. The material sequenced was PBMCs. The CDR3: CASSLNRVNTEAFF. The CDR3, as DNA: TGTGCCAGCAGTTTGAACAGGGTCAACACTGAAGCTTTCTTT.